The following is a T cell receptor (beta chain) sequence with its context. Its antigen is not identified. The TCR beta cDNA libraries contained unique molecular identifiers. Around 500,000 cDNA molecules were obtained from about 0.98 to 11 million T cells. TCRdb itself ran the PCR reads through MiXCR, one entry per CDR3 protein. The table has about 540,000 distinct CDR3 sequences, 34% seen once; the top ten hold 4.5% to 7.5%. This sample stems from a study of post-analysis software for immune sequencing data. Study observations and caveats: Significantly lower normalized Chao1 diversity was found in patients with multiple sclerosis relative to controls. There were five TRBV segments more frequent in patients than controls, and TRBV5-6, TRBV5-1 and TRBV20-1 were among them.

CDR1 is MNHEY and CDR2 is SVGAGI in the germline V gene. Trimming left V 0 bases short and J 2 bases short, with 11 bases between. This CDR3 contains 17 residues. The sample consisted of blood. The chain combines TRBV6-5 with TRBJ1-6; no definite D call. This TCR derives from a girl under 18 with multiple sclerosis. CDR3 nucleotide sequence: TGTGCCAGCAGTTACTCAAACATTCAGCCCTATAATTCACCCCTCCACTTT. This codes for CASSYSNIQPYNSPLHF.